This is a list of T cell receptor beta chains from one sample in a study of cytomegalovirus exposure and HLA in healthy donors. This table comes from immunoSEQ multiplex PCR, and its TCRdb copy is limited to in-frame clones, with some not included. The sample yields about 150,000 clones, about 89% seen once. Specimen: PBMCs. These receptors were collected from a woman aged 18-29 years in good health and CMV-seropositive. Both conserved end residues are part of each CDR3. D genes are given only for firm matches. Part of the rows lack a size; the others show once, few, many or a class for expanded clones.

v_gene: TRBV19
j_gene: TRBJ2-2
len: 13
abundance: .
d_gene: .
CDR3aa: CASSISGIGELFF
CDR3nt: TGTGCCAGTAGTATATCGGGGATCGGGGAGCTGTTTTTT

v_gene: TRBV28
j_gene: TRBJ1-5
len: 11
abundance: .
d_gene: .
CDR3aa: CASSPGQPQHF
CDR3nt: TGTGCCAGCAGTCCAGGACAGCCCCAGCATTTT

v_gene: TRBV5-1
j_gene: TRBJ2-2
len: 16
abundance: .
d_gene: TRBD1
CDR3aa: CASSGFTGGNTGELFF
CDR3nt: TGCGCCAGCAGCGGTTTCACAGGGGGCAACACCGGGGAGCTGTTTTTT

v_gene: TRBV28
j_gene: TRBJ2-7
len: 14
abundance: .
d_gene: .
CDR3aa: CASSFPAAPYEQYF
CDR3nt: TGTGCCAGCAGTTTCCCTGCGGCCCCCTACGAGCAGTACTTC

v_gene: TRBV11-1
j_gene: TRBJ1-4
len: 15
abundance: .
d_gene: .
CDR3aa: CASSFYQGNDEKLFF
CDR3nt: TGTGCCAGCAGCTTTTACCAGGGGAACGATGAAAAACTGTTTTTT

v_gene: TRBV5-4
j_gene: TRBJ1-1
len: 15
abundance: .
d_gene: .
CDR3aa: CASSLAQGGNTEAFF
CDR3nt: TGTGCCAGCAGCTTGGCCCAGGGTGGGAACACTGAAGCTTTCTTT

v_gene: TRBV29-1
j_gene: TRBJ2-7
len: 16
abundance: once
d_gene: TRBD2
CDR3aa: CSVERASGRFKYEQYF
CDR3nt: TGCAGCGTTGAAAGGGCTAGCGGGAGGTTTAAATACGAGCAGTACTTC

v_gene: TRBV6-1
j_gene: TRBJ1-2
len: 14
abundance: .
d_gene: .
CDR3aa: CASNELRGGNGYTF
CDR3nt: TGTGCCAGCAACGAACTCCGGGGGGGAAATGGCTACACCTTC

v_gene: TRBV15
j_gene: TRBJ2-7
len: 14
abundance: .
d_gene: .
CDR3aa: CATSASGQPYEQYF
CDR3nt: TGTGCCACCAGCGCCAGCGGGCAACCCTACGAGCAGTACTTC

v_gene: TRBV5-1
j_gene: TRBJ2-1
len: 18
abundance: .
d_gene: TRBD2
CDR3aa: CASSLSRTSGSRYNEQFF
CDR3nt: TGCGCCAGCAGCTTGTCGAGGACTAGCGGGAGTAGGTACAATGAGCAGTTCTTC

v_gene: TRBV7-8
j_gene: TRBJ2-3
len: 14
abundance: .
d_gene: TRBD2
CDR3aa: CASSLGGSQDTQYF
CDR3nt: TGTGCCAGCAGCTTAGGCGGGAGCCAAGATACGCAGTATTTT

v_gene: TRBV11-2
j_gene: TRBJ2-5
len: 13
abundance: .
d_gene: .
CDR3aa: CASSSWPGETQYF
CDR3nt: TGTGCCAGCAGCTCCTGGCCAGGGGAGACCCAGTACTTC

v_gene: TRBV5-1
j_gene: TRBJ2-3
len: 15
abundance: .
d_gene: .
CDR3aa: CASSLEGDGADTQYF
CDR3nt: TGCGCCAGCAGCTTGGAAGGGGATGGGGCGGATACGCAGTATTTT

v_gene: TRBV9
j_gene: TRBJ2-1
len: 12
abundance: .
d_gene: TRBD2
CDR3aa: CASLGSGNEQFF
CDR3nt: TGTGCCAGCTTGGGTAGCGGGAATGAGCAGTTCTTC